The present TCR beta chain was sequenced within a study of beta chain features in type 1 diabetes. This clone was picked up a small number of times. Its antigen remains unknown. Overall study results and limits: When Type 1 diabetes patients were examined, their TCRB CDR3s proved moderately but significantly shorter in all four CD4+ subsets. In comparison with healthy donors, patients had naive, central memory and Treg TCRB repertoires that appeared more similar. Over-representation of high TCR-expressing cells was a possible consequence of cDNA sequencing.

Germline CDR1 reads MDHEN; CDR2 reads SYDVKM. This CDR3 is built from 11 residues. Trimming removed 3 bases from V and 9 bases from J, with 6 bases in between. cDNA synthesis used the whole RNA isolate, giving expressed TCRB sequences. Some 4 million reads were obtained on average from naive, central memory and regulatory T cell samples. The protocol was immunoSEQ multiplex PCR, while the TCRdb copy is restricted to in-frame clones and leaves out a portion. The data hold over 300,000 clones, with less than 10% observed a single time. Sequencing used central memory CD4+ T cells from blood. J is TRBJ2-1 and V is TRBV28; D is unresolved. This clonotype was sampled from a woman between 18 and 29 years old in good health. This chain's CDR3 is CASSLWGEQFF. DNA for the CDR3: TGTGCCAGCAGTTTGTGGGGTGAGCAGTTCTTC.